This paragraph covers one T cell receptor beta chain sequence. Its antigen remains unidentified. The germline V and J ends were trimmed by 2 bases and 2 bases, with 7 bases remaining between them. CDR3 length equals 13 residues. Per the germline V gene, CDR1 is DFQATT and CDR2 is SNEGSKA (reference sequence). TCRdb reanalysed the reads using MiXCR and keeps one entry per CDR3 protein. The sample contains about 270,000 distinct CDR3 sequences, roughly a fifth of which appear only once. This sample was taken from a study of T cell repertoires in cytomegalovirus infection. In the study overall: Carrying CMV and the relevant HLA type showed in public TCR beta signatures. The study, taken as a whole, reports: HLA-C-restricted CMV-specific TCR beta clonotypes prevailed in the ex vivo response.

The sample in question was cultured PBMCs, obtained from culture after CMV antigen stimulation. The TCR sequence derives from a human donor in good health (CMV status not recorded). Some clones in this sample may be carry-over from other donors' samples. The chain has TRBV20-1 and TRBJ1-5; possible D gene TRBD1, 5 bases. CDR3 sequence reads: CSARRGGNQPQHF. DNA of the CDR3: TGCAGTGCTAGAAGGGGAGGCAATCAGCCCCAGCATTTT.